The text below deals with one TCR beta chain. These data are taken from a study of blood T cells in healthy people across ages. A second about 6 to 11 cycle PCR used barcoded and J-beta primers. TCRdb called the 5' RACE reads again in MiXCR, with one record for every CDR3 protein. The sample comprises 270,000 or so distinct CDR3 sequences, 25% to 30% of which are singletons, and around 29% rests with the top ten. The CDR3 runs 17 residues. The V gene's germline CDR1 is KGHSH and CDR2 LQKENI. The chain recombines TRBV18 with TRBJ2-1, with 9 bases aligning to TRBD1. TRBJ2-7 matches the DNA end more closely, so the J call is doubtful. The sequencing input was blood. The origin of this receptor is a woman in her 70s in good health. CDR3 residues: CASSQGTQGAWTYEQYF. For the CDR3, the DNA is TGTGCCAGCTCACAGGGAACACAGGGGGCGTGGACCTACGAGCAGTACTTC.